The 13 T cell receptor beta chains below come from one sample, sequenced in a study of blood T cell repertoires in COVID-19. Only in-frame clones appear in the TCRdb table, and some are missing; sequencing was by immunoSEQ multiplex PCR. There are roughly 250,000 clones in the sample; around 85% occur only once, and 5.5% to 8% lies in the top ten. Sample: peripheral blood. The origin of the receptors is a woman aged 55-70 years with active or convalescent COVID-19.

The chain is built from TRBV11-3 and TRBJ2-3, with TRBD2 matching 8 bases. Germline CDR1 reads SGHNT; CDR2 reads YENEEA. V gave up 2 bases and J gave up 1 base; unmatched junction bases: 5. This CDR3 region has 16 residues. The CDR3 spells CASSLRGSGGTDTQYF. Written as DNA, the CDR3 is TGTGCCAGCAGCTTAAGGGGTAGCGGGGGCACAGATACGCAGTATTTT.

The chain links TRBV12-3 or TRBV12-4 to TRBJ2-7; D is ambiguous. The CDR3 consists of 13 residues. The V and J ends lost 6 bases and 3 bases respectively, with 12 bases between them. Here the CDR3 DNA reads TGTGCCAGCAGCCGAGACTCCCGCTACGAGCAGTACGTC. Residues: CASSRDSRYEQYV.

The CDR3 loop is CASRPLGGSATYEQYF. CDR3 DNA: TGCGCCAGCAGGCCTCTCGGTGGTAGCGCTACCTACGAGCAGTACTTC. The chain carries TRBV4-1 and TRBJ2-7; a possible D gene is TRBD2 (5 bases). The CDR3 totals 16 residues. Trimming took 6 bases from V and 2 from J, leaving 20 bases between them. Germline CDR1 reads MGHRA; CDR2 reads YSYEKL.

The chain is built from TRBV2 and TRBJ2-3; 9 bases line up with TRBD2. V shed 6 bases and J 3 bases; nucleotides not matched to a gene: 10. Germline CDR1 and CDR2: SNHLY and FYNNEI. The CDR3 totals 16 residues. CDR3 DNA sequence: TGTGCCAGCAGCGCACCGGGACTAGCATTGACAGATACGCAGTATTTT. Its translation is CASSAPGLALTDTQYF.

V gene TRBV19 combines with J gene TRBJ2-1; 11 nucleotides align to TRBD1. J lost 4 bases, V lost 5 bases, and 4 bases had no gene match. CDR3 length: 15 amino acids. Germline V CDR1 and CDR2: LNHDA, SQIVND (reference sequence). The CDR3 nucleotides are TGTGCCAGTAGTTTGGACAGGGGGCTTTACAATGAGCAGTTCTTC. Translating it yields CASSLDRGLYNEQFF.

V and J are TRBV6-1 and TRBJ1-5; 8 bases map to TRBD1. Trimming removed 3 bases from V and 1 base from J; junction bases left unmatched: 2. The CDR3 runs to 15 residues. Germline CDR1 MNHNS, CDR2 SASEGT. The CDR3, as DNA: TGTGCCAGCAGTGACAACAGGGGGAGCAATCAGCCCCAGCATTTT. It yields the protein CASSDNRGSNQPQHF.

CDR3 protein: CASSLVGTGGNQPQHF. CDR3 in DNA: TGTGCCAGCAGCTTAGTCGGGACAGGGGGGAATCAGCCCCAGCATTTT. The rearrangement links TRBV7-2 to TRBJ1-5; 11 bases map to TRBD1. Germline V gene data show CDR1 as SGHTA and CDR2 as FQGNSA. J lost 4 bases, V lost 1 base, and 3 bases had no gene match. The CDR3 has 16 amino acids. The full variable domain, completed using reference TRBV7-2 and TRBJ1-5, is GAGVSQSPSNKVTEKGKDVELRCDPISGHTALYWYRQSLGQGLEFLIYFQGNSAPDKSGLPSDRFSAERTGGSVSTLTIQRTQQEDSAVYLCASSLVGTGGNQPQHFGDGTRLSIL.

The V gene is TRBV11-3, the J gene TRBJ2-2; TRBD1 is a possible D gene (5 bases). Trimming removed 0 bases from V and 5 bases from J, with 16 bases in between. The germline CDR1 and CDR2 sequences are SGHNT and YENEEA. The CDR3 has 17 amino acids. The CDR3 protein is CASSLDRSRAITGELFF. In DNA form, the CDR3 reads TGTGCCAGCAGCTTAGATCGAAGCAGGGCCATTACCGGGGAGCTGTTTTTT.

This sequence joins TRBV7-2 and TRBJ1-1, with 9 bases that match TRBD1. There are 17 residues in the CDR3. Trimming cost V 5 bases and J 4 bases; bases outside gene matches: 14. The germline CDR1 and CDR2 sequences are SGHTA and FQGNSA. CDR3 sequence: CASSRPRDRVGSTEAFF. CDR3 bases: TGTGCCAGCAGCAGACCTCGGGACAGGGTCGGGAGCACTGAAGCTTTCTTT.

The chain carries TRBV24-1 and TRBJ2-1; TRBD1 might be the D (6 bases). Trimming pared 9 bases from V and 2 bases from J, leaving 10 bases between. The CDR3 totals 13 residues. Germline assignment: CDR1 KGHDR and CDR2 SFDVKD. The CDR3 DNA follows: TGTGCCACCTCATCAGGGGCCTACAATGAGCAGTTCTTC. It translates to CATSSGAYNEQFF.

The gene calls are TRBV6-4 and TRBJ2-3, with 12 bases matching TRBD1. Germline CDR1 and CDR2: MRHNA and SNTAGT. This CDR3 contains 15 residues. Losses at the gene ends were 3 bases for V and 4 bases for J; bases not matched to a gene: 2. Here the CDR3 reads CASSEGQGAPDTQYF. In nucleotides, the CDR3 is TGTGCCAGCAGTGAGGGACAGGGGGCCCCAGATACGCAGTATTTT.

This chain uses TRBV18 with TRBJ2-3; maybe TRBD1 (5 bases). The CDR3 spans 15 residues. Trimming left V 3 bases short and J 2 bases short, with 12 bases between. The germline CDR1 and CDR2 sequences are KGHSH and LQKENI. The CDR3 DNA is TGTGCCAGCTCACCCCGACAGTTACTCACAGATACGCAGTATTTT. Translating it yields CASSPRQLLTDTQYF.

The CDR3 sequence is CASSLLLSWQGLYGYTF. The CDR3 region has the DNA TGTGCCAGCAGCTTGCTATTGAGTTGGCAGGGTTTGTATGGCTACACCTTC. V usage is TRBV5-6 and J usage is TRBJ1-2, with D possibly TRBD1 on 5 matching bases. Trimming took off 1 base at V and 5 bases at J, with 21 bases between the two ends. Germline loops: CDR1 SGHDT, CDR2 YYEEEE. The CDR3 sequence is 17 residues long. Supplemented by reference TRBV5-6 and TRBJ1-2, the full variable domain reads DAGVTQSPTHLIKTRGQQVTLRCSPKSGHDTVSWYQQALGQGPQFIFQYYEEEERQRGNFPDRFSGHQFPNYSSELNVNALLLGDSALYLCASSLLLSWQGLYGYTFGSGTRLTVV.